Each of the 18 T cell receptor beta chains below was sequenced from the same sample in a study of blood T cell repertoires in COVID-19. The method was immunoSEQ multiplex PCR; TCRdb's version includes in-frame clones alone and lacks a portion of them. In the table there are about 310,000 clones, roughly 90% of which are singletons. Sequencing used PBMCs or T cells enriched from blood (not recorded which). The receptors come from a woman between 35 and 50 years old who had recovered from COVID-19.

The chain employs TRBV10-3 and TRBJ2-7; 10 nucleotides agree with TRBD1. Germline V gene sequence: CDR1 ENHRY, CDR2 SYGVKD. The V and J ends lost 8 bases and 4 bases, in that order; junction bases with no gene match: 14. This CDR3 comprises 16 residues. The CDR3 DNA reads TGTGCCATCGGTTCGGGATCGGGACAGGGGCTTTACGAGCAGTACTTC. This encodes CAIGSGSGQGLYEQYF.

In its sample, this clone was seen once. The chain links TRBV11-3 to TRBJ1-2; 9 nucleotides align to TRBD1. J lost 8 bases, V lost 6 bases, and 13 bases had no gene match. The CDR3 length is 15 residues. CDR1 and CDR2 from the germline V gene are SGHNT and YENEEA. In nucleotides, the CDR3 is TGTGCCAGCAGAAGGACAGGGGATGTCGAGGAGGGCTACACCTTC. It encodes CASRRTGDVEEGYTF. Together with reference TRBV11-3 and TRBJ1-2, the CDR3 gives the full variable domain: EAGVVQSPRYKIIEKKQPVAFWCNPISGHNTLYWYLQNLGQGPELLIRYENEEAVDDSQLPKDRFSAERLKGVDSTLKIQPAELGDSAVYLCASRRTGDVEEGYTFGSGTRLTVV.

V is TRBV18 and J is TRBJ2-3, with TRBD1 matching over 7 bases. The CDR3 extends over 15 amino acids. Germline trimming cut 1 base from V and 1 base from J; bases unmatched to any gene: 2. Germline CDR1 KGHSH, CDR2 LQKENI. CDR3 region: CASSPQGARTDTQYF. The CDR3 DNA is TGTGCCAGCTCACCACAGGGGGCCCGCACAGATACGCAGTATTTT.

This chain uses TRBV18 with TRBJ1-5; weak D call: TRBD1 (6 bases). The CDR3 totals 16 residues. V lost 5 bases to trimming and J lost 1 base, with 15 bases between them. Germline CDR1 is KGHSH and CDR2 is LQKENI. CDR3 protein: CASSVDRPDSNQPQHF. In nucleotides, the CDR3 is TGTGCCAGCTCAGTGGACAGACCGGACAGCAATCAGCCCCAGCATTTT.

V is TRBV6-5 and J is TRBJ1-3, with D unclear. Trimming took 3 bases from V and 0 from J, leaving 6 bases between them. The CDR3 is 14 amino acids. Germline V gene sequence: CDR1 MNHEY, CDR2 SVGAGI. This chain's CDR3 is CASSYEFSGNTIYF. CDR3 nucleotide sequence: TGTGCCAGCAGTTATGAGTTCTCTGGAAACACCATATATTTT.

The V and J genes are TRBV20-1 and TRBJ2-1, with D maybe TRBD2 (5 bases). Germline V gene lookup returns CDR1 DFQATT and CDR2 SNEGSKA (reference sequence). This CDR3 is built from 11 residues. Trimming took 6 bases from V and 4 from J, leaving 7 bases between them. CDR3 bases: TGCAGTGCCCGGGATTACAATGAGCAGTTCTTC. This sequence encodes CSARDYNEQFF.

The chain links TRBV7-3 to TRBJ2-1; the match to TRBD2 covers 8 bases. Losses at the gene ends were 8 bases for V and 7 bases for J; bases not matched to a gene: 10. CDR1 is SGHTA and CDR2 is FQGTGA in the germline V gene. CDR3 length: 14 amino acids. CDR3 in DNA: TGTGCCAGCGCCGGGGGGGTACTTGTTAATGAGCAGTTCTTC. Translation gives CASAGGVLVNEQFF.

This chain uses TRBV7-9 with TRBJ2-2; 8 bases match TRBD2. Germline V lookup: CDR1 SEHNR, CDR2 FQNEAQ (reference sequence). V lost 3 bases to trimming and J lost 6 bases; unmatched junction nucleotides: 6. The CDR3 is made up of 15 amino acids. This CDR3 is CASSFLAGGSGELFF. In DNA form, the CDR3 reads TGTGCCAGCAGCTTTTTGGCGGGAGGATCCGGGGAGCTGTTTTTT.

The genes are TRBV12-5 and TRBJ1-5, with 7 bases aligning to TRBD1. Per the germline V gene, CDR1 is LGHNT and CDR2 is FRNRAP. V gave up 7 bases and J gave up 0 bases; unmatched junction bases: 6. The CDR3 covers 15 residues. The CDR3 loop reads CASASGTASNQPQHF. The DNA of the CDR3 is TGTGCTAGTGCTTCGGGGACAGCTAGCAATCAGCCCCAGCATTTT.

CDR3 amino acids: CATSAGTGGPRNTEAFF. DNA for the CDR3: TGTGCCACCAGCGCCGGGACAGGGGGTCCTAGGAACACTGAAGCTTTCTTT. The chain links TRBV24-1 to TRBJ1-1; 11 bases map to TRBD1. The CDR3 is 17 amino acids. V shed 7 bases, J shed 1 base, and the junction held 10 bases outside the gene matches. From germline, CDR1 is KGHDR and CDR2 SFDVKD.

The rearrangement links TRBV19 to TRBJ2-5; 8 nucleotides line up with TRBD1. The trim removed 5 bases at V and 5 bases at J, leaving 4 bases unmatched. Germline CDR1 reads LNHDA; CDR2 reads SQIVND (reference sequence). The length of the CDR3 is 13 residues. In DNA form, the CDR3 reads TGTGCCAGTAGTGACCACAGGGGGGAGACCCAGTACTTC. This translates into CASSDHRGETQYF.

The gene calls are TRBV19 and TRBJ1-6; D is possibly TRBD1 (5 bases). With 5 bases removed from V and 8 bases from J, the gap between germline ends came to 16 bases. The CDR3 is made up of 15 amino acids. Looked up from germline, CDR1 is LNHDA and CDR2 is SQIVND (reference sequence). DNA for the CDR3: TGTGCCAGTAGTCCCGAGGACCAGGGCTATTCACCCCTCCACTTT. Translated: CASSPEDQGYSPLHF.

This clone was counted between two and nine times. The chain is built from TRBV28 and TRBJ2-7; D is possibly TRBD1 (7 bases). CDR1 and CDR2 from the germline V gene are MDHEN and SYDVKM. The ends were cut back, 10 bases at V and 2 bases at J, with 15 bases in the middle. The CDR3 totals 13 residues. CDR3 region: CATLEGATYEQYF. Here the CDR3 DNA reads TGTGCCACCTTGGAGGGGGCCACCTACGAGCAGTACTTC.

The V gene is TRBV7-2, the J gene TRBJ1-1; TRBD1 might be the D (5 bases). The V end was cut by 1 base, the J end by 0 bases, with 12 bases between. CDR3 length: 16 amino acids. Germline V gene sequence: CDR1 SGHTA, CDR2 FQGNSA. CDR3 bases: TGTGCCAGCAGCTTAGAAGGGGTAGTAATGAACACTGAAGCTTTCTTT. It specifies CASSLEGVVMNTEAFF.

A few counts support this clone. The chain couples TRBV27 to TRBJ2-7; possibly TRBD2 for D (6 bases). V was shortened by 0 bases and J by 3 bases, with 6 bases between the two germline ends. The CDR3 has 13 residues. The germline gives CDR1 MNHEY, CDR2 SMNVEV (reference sequence). In DNA, the CDR3 is TGTGCCAGCAGTTTATCGGGGGGCTACGAGCAGTACTTC. Its translation is CASSLSGGYEQYF.

The rearrangement uses TRBV30 and TRBJ1-5; 8 nucleotides align to TRBD1. Looked up from germline, CDR1 is GTSNPN and CDR2 is SVGIG (reference sequence). There are 13 residues in the CDR3. The junction had 7 bases not matched to a gene; V was cut back by 5 bases and J by 7 bases. CDR3 sequence: CAWGRQGQQPQHF. In nucleotides, the CDR3 is TGTGCCTGGGGTCGACAGGGGCAACAGCCCCAGCATTTT.

The chain joins TRBV9 to TRBJ1-1; possible D gene TRBD1, 6 bases. This CDR3 spans 15 amino acids. CDR1 is SGDLS, CDR2 YYNGEE, per germline. V was trimmed by 0 bases and J by 2 bases, leaving 11 bases between them. CDR3 bases: TGTGCCAGCAGCGTAGAGGTAGGGGGAAACACTGAAGCTTTCTTT. Translated: CASSVEVGGNTEAFF.

The chain carries TRBV28 and TRBJ1-4, with 7 bases identical to TRBD1. V lost 4 bases and J lost 5; bases outside the gene matches: 4. CDR3 length equals 14 residues. Germline V gene lookup returns CDR1 MDHEN and CDR2 SYDVKM. The CDR3 spells CASSWGQRNEKLFF. DNA of the CDR3: TGTGCCAGCAGTTGGGGACAGCGGAATGAAAAACTGTTTTTT.